The entry below gives a single TCR beta chain sequence along with its context. The germline V gene has CDR1 WNHNN and CDR2 SYGVQD (reference sequence). Trimming left V 2 bases short and J 7 bases short, with 18 bases between. This CDR3 is built from 15 residues. Clones were read by immunoSEQ multiplex PCR, and TCRdb kept only the in-frame ones, dropping some. The table records about 100,000 clones, 70% to 90% of them present only once. This specimen comes from a study of blood T cell repertoires in COVID-19. The specimen sequenced was peripheral blood. The receptor's source is a human donor in a cohort sampled during active COVID-19. The chain combines TRBV10-1 with TRBJ2-7; D might be TRBD1 (5 bases). The CDR3: CASSEVSKGIGEQYF. The CDR3 DNA reads as TGCGCCAGCAGTGAGGTATCGAAGGGGATAGGGGAGCAGTACTTC.